This paragraph covers one T cell receptor beta chain sequence. Its antigen is unidentified. The same CDR3 is also encoded by other DNA sequences in this sample. This record belongs to a study of shared clonotypes between healthy human individuals. The CDR3 extends over 15 amino acids. Germline CDR1 is MNHEY and CDR2 is SMNVEV (reference sequence). The trim removed 6 bases at V and 0 bases at J, leaving 4 bases unmatched. Measured with immunoSEQ multiplex PCR; TCRdb has only the in-frame clones, and not every one. The sample records about 2.1 million clones, 90% to 95% being singletons. Naive CD8 cells were CD45RO-negative, positively selected for CCR7, excluding terminally differentiated effector memory CD45RA+ cells. Study outcomes and limitations: The study found about 5.1% of naive CD4 clonotypes shared across several donors. Naive subsets, compared against memory subsets, generally had larger estimated richness values.

This sequence was found in a man aged 18-30 years in good health. Some clones in this sample may be carry-over from other donors' samples. The rearrangement uses TRBV27 and TRBJ2-1; 8 nucleotides agree with TRBD2. Sample: naive CD8+ T cells from PBMCs. In nucleotides, the CDR3 is TGTGCCAGCAGCCTTAGCGGGAACTCCTACAATGAGCAGTTCTTC. Translating it yields CASSLSGNSYNEQFF.